The 14 T cell receptor beta chains below come from one sample, sequenced in a study of human T cells and chemical hapten exposure. Via MiXCR, TCRdb re-called the RACE reads, giving one row per CDR3 protein. The top ten clones hold roughly 15% of a sample with tens of thousands of distinct CDR3 sequences, roughly a tenth of them seen once. This sample's time point: patch test 3, about 24 weeks after DPC sensitization. The treatment denotes: therapeutic diphenylcyclopropenone sensitization with weekly scalp DPC. The specimen was whole blood, collected in connection with sensitization to the hapten diphenylcyclopropenone (DPC). All receptors come from a woman between 35 and 50 years old with alopecia areata. Some clones in this sample may be carry-over from other donors' samples.

In its sample, this clonotype was seen a few times. CDR3 protein: CASSFILAGSDTQYF. As DNA, the CDR3 is TGTGCCAGCAGCTTCATCCTAGCTGGGTCAGATACGCAGTATTTT. The chain carries TRBV13 and TRBJ2-3, with a weak D call TRBD2 (5 bases). Trimming left V 3 bases short and J 4 bases short, with 14 bases between. The germline CDR1 and CDR2 sequences are PRHDT and FYEKMQ (reference sequence). This CDR3 has 15 residues.

This clonotype was seen many times. The chain joins TRBV20-1 to TRBJ2-5; TRBD2 aligns across 9 bases. In germline, CDR1 is DFQATT, CDR2 SNEGSKA (reference sequence). The CDR3 contains 15 residues. The J segment lost 4 bases and the V segment lost 6 bases, leaving 12 bases of the junction unmatched. The CDR3 here is CSAPEWRGGRETQYF. The CDR3 bases are TGCAGTGCCCCCGAGTGGCGGGGGGGCCGAGAGACCCAGTACTTC.

Many counts were recorded for this clonotype. The rearrangement links TRBV6-2 or TRBV6-3 to TRBJ2-6, with D unclear. The CDR3 has 14 amino acids. In germline, CDR1 is MNHEY, CDR2 SVGEGT. V was trimmed by 4 bases and J by 1 base, leaving 5 bases between them. DNA of the CDR3: TGTGCCAGCAGTTCCGATTCTGGGGCCAACGTCCTGACTTTC. Protein product: CASSSDSGANVLTF.

This clonotype was seen repeatedly, ten times or more. The chain has TRBV24-1 and TRBJ1-2; 10 nucleotides agree with TRBD1. The V gene's germline CDR1 is KGHDR and CDR2 SFDVKD. V trimming: 3 bases; J trimming: 4 bases; junction bases outside the gene matches: 4. CDR3 length: 15 amino acids. The chain's CDR3 is CATSDPRTGGYGYTF. Here the CDR3 DNA reads TGTGCCACCAGTGATCCCAGGACAGGGGGCTATGGCTACACCTTC.

The sample holds many counts of this clonotype. The chain uses TRBV7-9 and TRBJ1-1, with TRBD1 matching 7 bases. Germline assignment: CDR1 SEHNR and CDR2 FQNEAQ (reference sequence). The CDR3 spans 15 residues. The trim removed 2 bases at V and 3 bases at J, leaving 6 bases unmatched. The chain's CDR3 is CASSLNIGGYTEAFF. CDR3 in DNA: TGTGCCAGCAGCTTAAATATAGGGGGCTACACTGAAGCTTTCTTT.

This clonotype has at least ten counts. The rearrangement joins TRBV15 to TRBJ1-1; 8 nucleotides match TRBD1. Per germline, CDR1 LNHNV and CDR2 YYDKDF (reference sequence). This CDR3 has 13 amino acids. V lost 4 bases to trimming and J lost 10 bases; unmatched junction nucleotides: 8. As DNA, the CDR3 is TGTGCCACCAGCACCGGGCAGGGGGCGCGAGCTTTCTTT. Residues: CATSTGQGARAFF.

This clonotype was recorded many times. The genes are TRBV11-3 and TRBJ2-3; D remains unclear. Looked up from germline, CDR1 is SGHNT and CDR2 is YENEEA. The ends were cut back, 6 bases at V and 5 bases at J, with 9 bases in the middle. The CDR3 contains 12 residues. The CDR3 region has the DNA TGTGCCAGCAGTAAGGGTGGAGATACGCAGTATTTT. Translated: CASSKGGDTQYF.

This clonotype was counted only a few times. The chain carries TRBV7-2 and TRBJ2-3; D is ambiguous. CDR3 size: 12 residues. V lost 8 bases and J lost 6, with 12 bases in between. In germline, CDR1 is SGHTA, CDR2 FQGNSA. CDR3 amino acids: CASRLAPDTQYF. CDR3 nucleotides: TGTGCCAGCCGTCTGGCCCCGGATACGCAGTATTTT. The whole variable domain, remainder taken from reference TRBV7-2 and TRBJ2-3, is GAGVSQSPSNKVTEKGKDVELRCDPISGHTALYWYRQSLGQGLEFLIYFQGNSAPDKSGLPSDRFSAERTGGSVSTLTIQRTQQEDSAVYLCASRLAPDTQYFGPGTRLTVL.

This clonotype is labeled as medium-sized. The chain employs TRBV29-1 and TRBJ1-1; D may be TRBD1 (6 bases). V lost 4 bases and J lost 5, with 14 bases in between. This CDR3 is built from 13 residues. Germline V lookup: CDR1 SQVTM, CDR2 ANQGSEA. This CDR3 reads CSVGRQGITEAFF. Here the CDR3 DNA reads TGCAGCGTTGGAAGGCAGGGGATAACTGAAGCTTTCTTT.

Within the sample, this clonotype is large. The chain uses TRBV4-1 and TRBJ2-5; TRBD2 agrees at 7 bases. This CDR3 contains 15 residues. CDR1 MGHRA and CDR2 YSYEKL come from the germline V gene. V shed 4 bases, J shed 2 bases, and the junction held 7 bases outside the gene matches. The CDR3 protein is CASSRDSGPQETQYF. CDR3 coding DNA: TGCGCCAGCAGCCGGGATAGCGGGCCACAAGAGACCCAGTACTTC.

The chain combines TRBV19 with TRBJ2-3, with TRBD1 matching 7 bases. Germline CDR1 LNHDA, CDR2 SQIVND (reference sequence). Trimming at V came to 4 bases and at J to 0 bases, leaving 7 bases not matched to a gene. CDR3 length: 16 residues. CDR3 protein: CASSRAQGSSTDTQYF. The CDR3 DNA is TGTGCCAGTAGTAGAGCACAGGGGAGCAGCACAGATACGCAGTATTTT. Based on the CDR3 plus reference TRBV19 and TRBJ2-3, the full variable domain is DGGITQSPKYLFRKEGQNVTLSCEQNLNHDAMYWYRQDPGQGLRLIYYSQIVNDFQKGDIAEGYSVSREKKESFPLTVTSAQKNPTAFYLCASSRAQGSSTDTQYFGPGTRLTVL.

Many counts were recorded for this clonotype. The chain combines TRBV6-2 or TRBV6-3 with TRBJ1-1; TRBD1 might be the D (5 bases). The CDR3 runs 15 residues. The germline gives CDR1 MNHEY, CDR2 SVGEGT. V lost 5 bases, J lost 6 bases, and 19 bases lay in between. CDR3 loop: CASSAAGRRRPEAFF. The CDR3 DNA is TGTGCCAGCAGTGCCGCGGGACGCCGCCGCCCTGAAGCTTTCTTT.

This clonotype occurred many times. The chain has TRBV7-8 and TRBJ2-2; a possible D gene is TRBD1 (5 bases). V lost 5 bases, J lost 6 bases, and 19 bases lay in between. The CDR3 is 16 amino acids. Germline CDR1 is SGHVS and CDR2 is FQNEAQ. CDR3: CASSPRGRAMAGELFF. In nucleotides, the CDR3 is TGTGCCAGCAGCCCGCGAGGCAGGGCTATGGCCGGGGAGCTGTTTTTT.

This clonotype turned up a few times. The chain is built from TRBV6-2 or TRBV6-3 and TRBJ2-3; D is unclear. The germline gives CDR1 MNHEY, CDR2 SVGEGT. Trimming removed 2 bases from V and 3 bases from J, with 12 bases in between. This CDR3 comprises 15 residues. The CDR3 coding sequence is TGTGCCAGCAGTTACATCGCGGCCAGAACAGATACGCAGTATTTT. Amino acids: CASSYIAARTDTQYF.